This record covers a single T cell receptor (beta chain). Its target antigen remains unknown. Base qualities are missing; no much larger clone stands one base away. The record originates from a study of OX40 agonist ivuxolimab in advanced cancers. General notes on the study: Ivuxolimab was an agonistic, fully human IgG2 monoclonal antibody directed against OX40 (CD134), a costimulatory receptor. Partial responses occurred in three dose-escalation patients, of whom one had hepatocellular carcinoma and two had cutaneous melanoma. Patients were allowed to have had prior anti-PD-1, anti-PD-L1 or anti-CTLA-4 therapy, and 30% to 50% of the dose-escalation patients had previously received checkpoint inhibitors. Peripheral TCRbeta sequencing was intended to test whether TCR sequence diversity was altered and clonal T-cell expansion was caused by ivuxolimab. The paper describes the monotherapy dose-escalation part (N ≈ 51 patients) of the phase I trial of ivuxolimab. Intravenous ivuxolimab was administered to patients every 2 weeks at six dose levels: 0.01, 0.1, 0.3, 1.5, 3 and 10 mg/kg. The dose-escalation cohort was approximately 83% male with a mean age of approximately 59 years, ranging from 23 to 79. Of the roughly 52 dose-escalation patients, hepatocellular carcinoma was present in about 20, melanoma in approximately 15, renal cell carcinoma in 9 and head and neck cancer in 9. Study-wide findings and limitations: Low levels of normalized T-cell clonal expansion were also shown by some nonresponding patients. Antigen specificity was not determined for the clonally expanded peripheral T cells. At doses of 0.1 to 3.0 mg/kg, clonal expansion of both CD4+ and CD8+ blood T cells was observed from baseline to week 6. Partial responders in the 0.1-3.0 mg/kg groups had among the lowest normalized peripheral clonal expansion, especially among CD8+ T cells. On average, CD8+ T cells showed more expanded clones than CD4+ T cells after ivuxolimab.

From the cysteine through the phenylalanine, the CDR3 covers 12 amino acids. Only CDR3 DNA remains: 36 bases, in frame from the first base. Between the V and J ends, shortened by 0 bases and 7 bases respectively, the junction contains 7 bases. CDR1 KGHSH and CDR2 LQKENI are derived from the germline V gene. To sequence the TCRbeta CDR3 region, genomic DNA was isolated from the sorted cells. TCRbeta CDR3 regions were sequenced using the immunoSEQ Assay. TCRdb took this table from immuneACCESS and kept in-frame rearrangements with V and J called. Such tables lack part of the clones; where checked against another copy, unresolved V genes explain under half of the gap, and the rest is unexplained. For this sample there are tens of thousands of clones; about 80% appear just once. 2.4% of the sample belongs to the ten largest clones. Patients with a history of autoimmune disease or receiving systemic immunosuppression were excluded from the trial. Peripheral blood for TCR sequencing was collected from all dose cohorts at baseline, on cycle 4 day 1, and on cycle 7 day 1. Samples were obtained from an open-label, multicenter, first-in-human phase I dose-escalation trial of ivuxolimab. Adults with locally advanced or metastatic head and neck squamous cell, hepatocellular, melanoma or renal cell carcinoma were enrolled in the trial. Before TCR sequencing, CD4+ T cells and CD8+ T cells were sorted from peripheral blood as separate populations.

Recombination connected TRBV18 to TRBJ2-7; the best D guess is TRBD1, with 6 bases matching. Sequences were derived from CD4+ or CD8+ T cells sorted from blood, sampled in a trial of the OX40 agonist ivuxolimab. This sequence originates from an adult with an advanced solid tumor such as melanoma, head and neck, liver or kidney cancer. The DNA reads as follows: TGTGCCAGCTCACCACCAGGGGGTGAGCAGTACTTC. Its protein reads: CASSPPGGEQYF.